This T cell receptor beta chain was observed in a study of blood T cell repertoires in COVID-19. For the study at large: Samples of COVID-19 (acute and convalescent) were obtained from the United States, Italy and Spain. T cells, B-cell-depleted T cells, or PBMCs supplied cDNA or gDNA.

Authors' processing steps: Estimation of nucleated cell counts relied on the amplification of reference gene primers. The repertoire was sequenced with immunoSEQ multiplex PCR; TCRdb's copy has only in-frame clones and lacks some. The V and J calls and the clone size are those of that table, but D and trimming were determined from the DNA. Of some 240,000 clones listed, 75% to 90% are singletons. Trimming cost V 1 base and J 0 bases, with 4 bases left between them. The V gene's germline CDR1 is MNHNS and CDR2 SASEGT. This CDR3 region has 15 residues. This receptor was identified in a woman aged 40 to 49 who had recovered from COVID-19. The chain carries TRBV6-1 and TRBJ2-6; D gene ambiguous. The sequenced material came from peripheral blood. CDR3 loop: CASSEDSSGANVLTF. The CDR3 region has the DNA TGTGCCAGCAGTGAAGACAGCTCTGGGGCCAACGTCCTGACTTTC.